The present TCR beta chain was sequenced within a study of control samples from healthy donors and cancer patients (dated by TCRdb to the early 2020s). On this clone: Its antigen is unknown. Within one base of it there is no much larger clone, and no base qualities were kept.

V loses 5 bases at its end and J loses 9 bases; junction bases beyond the gene matches: 13. Taken from cysteine to phenylalanine, the CDR3 has 15 residues. Only the CDR3 DNA is retained, 45 bases long and in frame from the first base. Looking up the germline V gene yields CDR1 MDHEN and CDR2 SYDVKM. Library generation was performed with the immunoSEQ multiplex PCR assay. This is the immuneACCESS table as TCRdb keeps it, with only in-frame sequences that have V and J called. A part of the clones is gone; compared with another copy, unresolved V genes explain less than half, and the rest is unexplained. Present in this sample are approximately 150,000 clones, more than 85% of which were seen just once. Approximately 2.9% of the sample belongs to the ten largest clones.

Sequenced sample: blood. The chain links TRBV28 with TRBJ2-4; 7 bases in the middle match TRBD1. The receptor's source is a man younger than 45 in good health. The sequence in DNA is TGTGCCAGCAGTCCACGTGCTGGACAGGCACGCATTCAGTACTTC. The translation is CASSPRAGQARIQYF.